A selection of T cell receptor beta chains follows, all from one sample in a study of identical twins. From the 5' RACE reads, TCRdb called clonotypes with MiXCR, one entry per CDR3 protein. The sample contains 1.5 million to 2 million distinct CDR3 sequences, around 33% of which appear only once. What was sequenced was cord blood. The receptor source for this set is a newborn girl in good health. Each CDR3 is given with its conserved first and last residue. A D gene is named only where the DNA matches it firmly. For some rows the clone size is stated as once, few or many, or as a class when expanded; others skip it.

TRBV20-1,-,TRBJ2-7,-,TGCAGTGCTAGGGGGGGCCAAAAGGTTCAGTACTTC,CSARGGQKVQYF
TRBV12-3/TRBV12-4,-,TRBJ2-1,-,TGTGCCAGCAATATGCCTTTAGGTCGGGAGCAGTTCTTC,CASNMPLGREQFF
TRBV6-2/TRBV6-3,-,TRBJ2-3,TRBD2,TGTGCCAGCAGTTACGCCATAACTAGCGGGGGGCTCAGCACAGATACGCAGTATTTT,CASSYAITSGGLSTDTQYF
TRBV20-1,-,TRBJ2-7,TRBD1,TGCAGTGCTAGAACAGGGGAAGGAAACGAGCAGTACTTC,CSARTGEGNEQYF
TRBV7-2,-,TRBJ1-4,TRBD1,TGTGCCAGCAGCTTATTCGGGTCGACAGGGAGTGAAAAACTGTTTTTT,CASSLFGSTGSEKLFF
TRBV5-5,-,TRBJ1-1,-,TGTGCCAGCAGCTTTGACATCAACACTGAAGCTTTCTTT,CASSFDINTEAFF
TRBV6-2/TRBV6-3,-,TRBJ2-7,-,TGTGCCAGCAGTAGGGGGTACACCTACGAGCAGTACTTC,CASSRGYTYEQYF
TRBV27,few,TRBJ2-1,-,TGTGCCAGCAGTTTATCTTGGCGGCAGGGAAGATACAATGAGCAGTTCTTC,CASSLSWRQGRYNEQFF
TRBV2,-,TRBJ1-1,-,TGTGCCAGCATCCAAAATCTGAACACTGAAGCTTTCTTT,CASIQNLNTEAFF
TRBV12-3/TRBV12-4,many,TRBJ1-2,-,TGTGCCAGCAGTTTAAAAGGGGGCTATGGCTACACCTTC,CASSLKGGYGYTF
TRBV7-8,-,TRBJ2-1,-,TGTGCCAGCAGCCCCACGCTCCTGCGGGGACCCTTCCGGTATGAGCAGTTCTTC,CASSPTLLRGPFRYEQFF
TRBV4-3,-,TRBJ2-7,-,TGCGCCAGCAGCCAAGGAACGGGACCTTTCGAGCAGTACTTC,CASSQGTGPFEQYF
TRBV3-1,-,TRBJ2-4,TRBD1,TGTGCCAGCAGCCAAGGAGACAGGGAGATGAACATTCAGTACTTC,CASSQGDREMNIQYF
TRBV7-2,many,TRBJ2-5,-,TGTGCCAGCAGTTTATATGGGGGGCAAGAGACCCAGTACTTC,CASSLYGGQETQYF
TRBV10-3,few,TRBJ1-2,TRBD1,TGTGCCATCAGTGAGTCTAACAGGGGGCAGAGCTATGGCTACACCTTC,CAISESNRGQSYGYTF
TRBV28,once,TRBJ2-1,TRBD2,TGTGCCAGCACCCCGGGACTAGCGCCCTACAATGAGCAGTTCTTC,CASTPGLAPYNEQFF
TRBV20-1,-,TRBJ2-1,TRBD2,TGCAGTGCTCAGCGGACTAGCCAAGAGACCCAGTTCTTC,CSAQRTSQETQFF
TRBV7-2,-,TRBJ2-5,TRBD1,TGTGCCAGCAGCCGACAGGGGAGCCAAGAGACCCAGTACTTC,CASSRQGSQETQYF
TRBV28,-,TRBJ2-7,-,TGTGCCAGCAGTTTAGTACAGGTAGCGTACGAGCAGTACTTC,CASSLVQVAYEQYF
TRBV10-3,many,TRBJ2-3,-,TGTGCCATCAGTGATGTGGATACGCAGTATTTT,CAISDVDTQYF
TRBV11-2,few,TRBJ2-1,TRBD2,TGTGCCAGCAGCCGGATAGGGCTAGCGGGGGGGAATGAGCAGTTCTTC,CASSRIGLAGGNEQFF
TRBV10-3,-,TRBJ2-7,TRBD2,TGTGCCATCAGTTCGACTAGCGGGAGCAATGAGCAGTACTTC,CAISSTSGSNEQYF
TRBV28,-,TRBJ2-7,TRBD2,TGTGCCAGCAGGGCGGGACTAGAATACAATGAGCAGTACTTC,CASRAGLEYNEQYF
TRBV7-9,-,TRBJ2-7,-,TGTGCCAGCAGCTTCCCCGGGACTCCCCACTACGAGCAGTACTTC,CASSFPGTPHYEQYF
TRBV3-1,-,TRBJ2-7,TRBD1,TGTGTCAGCAGCCAAGATTTCAGGACAGGTCCCTACGAGCAGTACTTC,CVSSQDFRTGPYEQYF